The 32 T cell receptor beta chains in this list originate from one sample, sequenced in a study of control samples from healthy donors and cancer patients. TCRdb's copy holds only in-frame clones and misses some; the assay was immunoSEQ multiplex PCR. This table has some 94,000 clones, approximately 91% appearing once. The sequencing input was PBMCs. The receptors stem from a woman aged 45-59 years with colorectal cancer.

V and J are TRBV3-1 (or the pseudogene TRBV3-2) and TRBJ1-3; D is undetermined. CDR1 is LGHDT and CDR2 is YNNKEL in the germline V gene (reference sequence). The CDR3 is 13 residues long. V lost 2 bases and J 4 bases, leaving 6 bases between the germline ends. The CDR3 coding sequence is TGTGCCAGCAGCCAAAAACAGGGAAACACCATATATTTT. Its translation: CASSQKQGNTIYF.

The chain employs TRBV20-1 and TRBJ2-5; D not certain. The ends were cut back, 3 bases at V and 4 bases at J, with 3 bases in the middle. The CDR3 has 10 residues. Per germline, CDR1 DFQATT and CDR2 SNEGSKA (reference sequence). CDR3: CSARAETQYF. CDR3 sequence (DNA): TGCAGTGCTAGGGCAGAGACCCAGTACTTC.

This rearrangement joins TRBV19 to TRBJ2-1; a possible D gene is TRBD2 (5 bases). V gave up 10 bases and J gave up 1 base, with 17 bases separating them. This CDR3 spans 15 amino acids. The germline V gene has CDR1 LNHDA and CDR2 SQIVND (reference sequence). The CDR3 reads CATNPGILSYNEQFF. CDR3 bases: TGTGCCACCAATCCCGGGATCCTTTCCTACAATGAGCAGTTCTTC.

This clone occurred once. V is TRBV6-1 and J is TRBJ1-1; D is ambiguous. This CDR3 comprises 13 residues. V was cut by 3 bases and J by 2 bases, with 7 bases left in between. CDR1 is MNHNS and CDR2 is SASEGT in the germline V gene. The CDR3, as DNA: TGTGCCAGCAGTGACAGCCTAAACACTGAAGCTTTCTTT. Translation gives CASSDSLNTEAFF.

The chain is built from TRBV28 and TRBJ2-1; D uncertain. CDR1 and CDR2 from the germline V gene are MDHEN and SYDVKM. V lost 6 bases, J lost 3 bases, and 15 bases lay in between. The CDR3 covers 15 residues. The CDR3 reads CASSRAERSYNEQFF. The DNA of the CDR3 is TGTGCCAGCAGCCGGGCGGAGCGAAGCTACAATGAGCAGTTCTTC.

The chain joins TRBV4-3 to TRBJ1-6, with 7 bases aligning to TRBD1. Looked up from germline, CDR1 is LGHNA and CDR2 is YSLEER. This CDR3 is built from 16 residues. The trim removed 4 bases at V and 10 bases at J, leaving 13 bases unmatched. The CDR3 DNA reads as TGCGCCAGCAGCCCTACAGGGACAGCTTATGAGTCACCCCTCCACTTT. It specifies CASSPTGTAYESPLHF.

The gene calls are TRBV6-2 or TRBV6-3 and TRBJ1-1; tentative D call: TRBD1 (6 bases). CDR3 size: 17 residues. The ends were cut back, 6 bases at V and 4 bases at J, with 24 bases in the middle. CDR1 is MNHEY, CDR2 SVGEGT, per germline. CDR3 nucleotide sequence: TGTGCCAGCAGCCCACCCGAGGGGCAGGGGCCCAGCACTGAAGCTTTCTTT. Protein product: CASSPPEGQGPSTEAFF.

V is TRBV5-1 and J is TRBJ1-2, with 7 bases aligning to TRBD1. Looked up from germline, CDR1 is SGHRS and CDR2 is YFSETQ. V lost 0 bases, J lost 3 bases, and 5 bases stayed unmatched. CDR3 length equals 15 residues. DNA for the CDR3: TGCGCCAGCAGCTTGGGACAGGGATTTGACTATGGCTACACCTTC. As protein: CASSLGQGFDYGYTF. Using reference TRBV5-1 and TRBJ1-2 for the parts outside the CDR3, the full variable domain is KAGVTQTPRYLIKTRGQQVTLSCSPISGHRSVSWYQQTPGQGLQFLFEYFSETQRNKGNFPGRFSGRQFSNSRSEMNVSTLELGDSALYLCASSLGQGFDYGYTFGSGTRLTVV.

This clone was recorded once. In DNA form, the CDR3 reads TGTGCCAGCACCTCCGGGACAGGGAACACCGGGGAGCTGTTTTTT. As protein: CASTSGTGNTGELFF. The chain has TRBV27 and TRBJ2-2, with 8 bases fitting TRBD1. This CDR3 has 15 residues. The J segment lost 1 base and the V segment lost 7 bases, leaving 5 bases of the junction unmatched. CDR1 is MNHEY, CDR2 SMNVEV, per germline (reference sequence).

This chain uses TRBV19 with TRBJ1-6; the D gene is possibly TRBD1 (5 bases). V lost 7 bases, J lost 13 bases, and 17 bases lay in between. The germline V gene has CDR1 LNHDA and CDR2 SQIVND (reference sequence). The CDR3 has 13 residues. The CDR3 region is CASTQRGGGPLHF. DNA for the CDR3: TGTGCCAGTACCCAACGGGGGGGAGGGCCCCTCCACTTT.

The V and J genes are TRBV7-2 and TRBJ1-4; D not certain. The CDR3 has 13 residues. The germline V and J ends were trimmed by 1 base and 8 bases, with 8 bases remaining between them. Germline V gene data show CDR1 as SGHTA and CDR2 as FQGNSA. CDR3 region: CASSLGLGEKLFF. Written as DNA, the CDR3 is TGTGCCAGCAGCTTAGGGCTGGGGGAAAAACTGTTTTTT.

The rearrangement uses TRBV7-6 and TRBJ2-1, with D uncertain. This CDR3 is built from 11 residues. Trimming removed 5 bases from V and 6 bases from J, with 5 bases in between. Germline V gene lookup returns CDR1 SGHVS and CDR2 FNYEAQ. CDR3 protein: CASSVANEQFF. In DNA, the CDR3 is TGTGCCAGCAGCGTCGCCAATGAGCAGTTCTTC. The whole variable domain, filled in from reference TRBV7-6 and TRBJ2-1, reads GAGVSQSPRYKVTKRGQDVALRCDPISGHVSLYWYRQALGQGPEFLTYFNYEAQQDKSGLPNDRFSAERPEGSISTLTIQRTEQRDSAMYRCASSVANEQFFGPGTRLTVL.

V is TRBV2 and J is TRBJ2-6, with 10 bases identical to TRBD1. Germline V lookup: CDR1 SNHLY, CDR2 FYNNEI. The CDR3 runs to 17 residues. Unmatched junction bases numbered 5, after V lost 6 bases and J lost 0 bases. Here the CDR3 reads CASRDRGPTSGANVLTF. For the CDR3, the DNA is TGTGCCAGCAGAGACAGGGGGCCCACCTCTGGGGCCAACGTCCTGACTTTC. The full variable domain, with the rest looked up from reference TRBV2 and TRBJ2-6, is EPEVTQTPSHQVTQMGQEVILRCVPISNHLYFYWYRQILGQKVEFLVSFYNNEISEKSEIFDDQFSVERPDGSNFTLKIRSTKLEDSAMYFCASRDRGPTSGANVLTFGAGSRLTVL.

This chain links TRBV10-3 with TRBJ2-5, with TRBD2 matching 8 bases. Per the germline V gene, CDR1 is ENHRY and CDR2 is SYGVKD. The trim removed 10 bases at V and 5 bases at J, leaving 9 bases unmatched. This CDR3 has 13 residues. The CDR3 sequence is CATVAGNGETQYF. CDR3 coding DNA: TGTGCCACCGTAGCGGGGAATGGGGAGACCCAGTACTTC.

The CDR3 nucleotides read TGTGCCAGCAGTTACAGGTCTTACAATGAGCAGTTCTTC. Its translation is CASSYRSYNEQFF. The J gene is TRBJ2-1, the V gene TRBV6-2 or TRBV6-3; D unresolved. V gave up 2 bases and J gave up 4 bases, with 6 bases separating them. The germline CDR1 and CDR2 sequences are MNHEY and SVGEGT. The CDR3 covers 13 residues.

This rearrangement joins TRBV6-5 to TRBJ1-5; tentative D call: TRBD1 (5 bases). Trimming removed 2 bases at V and 1 base at J, with 9 bases between. Germline-derived CDR1 and CDR2 are MNHEY and SVGAGI. The CDR3 runs 15 residues. The CDR3 region is CASSYRGLSNQPQHF. For the CDR3, the DNA is TGTGCCAGCAGTTACCGGGGCCTGAGCAATCAGCCCCAGCATTTT.

The chain couples TRBV24-1 to TRBJ2-2, with TRBD1 matching over 9 bases. V trimming: 8 bases; J trimming: 5 bases; junction bases outside the gene matches: 8. CDR1 and CDR2 from the germline V gene are KGHDR and SFDVKD. The CDR3 is 15 amino acids. CDR3 sequence reads: CATTSATGGTGELFF. In nucleotides, the CDR3 is TGTGCCACCACGTCGGCGACAGGGGGGACCGGGGAGCTGTTTTTT.

In its sample, this clone was seen a few times. The chain has TRBV19 and TRBJ2-3; 8 bases fit TRBD1. The CDR3 length is 14 residues. Germline CDR1 and CDR2: LNHDA and SQIVND (reference sequence). The V gene end was trimmed by 10 bases and the J gene end by 1 base; junction bases not matched to a gene: 7. The chain's CDR3 is CATGDRRGTDTQYF. In DNA, the CDR3 is TGTGCCACCGGGGACAGGAGGGGCACAGATACGCAGTATTTT.

The chain combines TRBV10-3 with TRBJ1-1, with D possibly being TRBD1 (5 bases). CDR1 ENHRY and CDR2 SYGVKD come from the germline V gene. The CDR3 totals 14 residues. V was shortened by 8 bases and J by 4 bases, with 17 bases between the two germline ends. CDR3 region: CAIARGATSTEAFF. The DNA of the CDR3 is TGTGCCATCGCCCGAGGGGCCACGAGCACTGAAGCTTTCTTT.

V gene TRBV7-2 combines with J gene TRBJ1-2; D not resolved. This CDR3 is 12 amino acids long. The V gene lost 4 bases and the J gene lost 4 bases, with 7 bases spanning the gap. CDR1 is SGHTA and CDR2 is FQGNSA in the germline V gene. The CDR3 reads CASSSFTYGYTF. Written as DNA, the CDR3 is TGTGCCAGCAGCTCTTTTACCTATGGCTACACCTTC.

The gene calls are TRBV24-1 and TRBJ1-3; 11 positions agree with TRBD1. CDR1 is KGHDR and CDR2 is SFDVKD in the germline V gene. The junction had 8 bases not matched to a gene; V was cut back by 9 bases and J by 2 bases. The CDR3 spans 16 residues. The CDR3 coding sequence is TGTGCCACCGCATCCGGGACAGGGGGACCTGGAAACACCATATATTTT. It encodes CATASGTGGPGNTIYF.

The genes are TRBV6-5 and TRBJ2-2; 8 nucleotides align to TRBD1. Per germline, CDR1 MNHEY and CDR2 SVGAGI. The CDR3 covers 14 residues. Trimming cost V 8 bases and J 8 bases; bases outside gene matches: 10. Here the CDR3 DNA reads TGTGCCAGCGTCTGGCAGGGGGCAGCGGGGGAGCTGTTTTTT. It is translated as CASVWQGAAGELFF.

The chain has TRBV28 and TRBJ1-5; 7 bases match TRBD1. The CDR3 consists of 14 residues. CDR1 and CDR2 from the germline V gene are MDHEN and SYDVKM. The V gene end was trimmed by 6 bases and the J gene end by 5 bases; junction bases not matched to a gene: 7. CDR3 DNA: TGTGCCAGCAGCCGTCAGGGGGGTGATCAGCCCCAGCATTTT. Its translation: CASSRQGGDQPQHF.

The chain carries TRBV10-2 and TRBJ2-5; D is perhaps TRBD1 (6 bases). V dropped 4 bases and J dropped 0 bases, with 9 bases sitting between them. The CDR3 runs to 14 residues. Germline V gene data show CDR1 as WSHSY and CDR2 as SAAADI. The CDR3 DNA is TGCGCCAGCAGTGGGGGGCCGTACCAAGAGACCCAGTACTTC. Translated, it gives CASSGGPYQETQYF.

This chain links TRBV6-4 with TRBJ1-1; D is unresolved. The CDR3 totals 14 residues. V was pared by 3 bases and J by 3 bases, with 11 bases between. The V gene's germline CDR1 is MRHNA and CDR2 SNTAGT. The CDR3 sequence is CASSDRRLYTEAFF. CDR3 bases: TGTGCCAGCAGTGATCGACGTCTTTACACTGAAGCTTTCTTT.

This rearrangement joins TRBV6-1 to TRBJ2-5; 9 nucleotides line up with TRBD1. Trimming removed 3 bases from V and 4 bases from J; junction bases left unmatched: 12. The CDR3 has 17 amino acids. Per the germline V gene, CDR1 is MNHNS and CDR2 is SASEGT. The CDR3 loop reads CASSEGARLDRGETQYF. The CDR3 DNA follows: TGTGCCAGCAGTGAGGGGGCTAGACTGGACAGGGGAGAGACCCAGTACTTC.

CDR3 residues: CASSTSTSDGQFF. The CDR3 nucleotides read TGTGCCAGCAGCACATCGACTAGCGATGGGCAGTTCTTC. The chain employs TRBV11-3 and TRBJ2-1; 8 bases are shared with TRBD2. Trimming took 5 bases from V and 12 from J; bases not matched to a gene: 9. CDR3 length: 13 amino acids. Germline CDR1 and CDR2: SGHNT and YENEEA.

Note on this clone: Other DNA sequences in this specimen translate into the identical CDR3. The CDR3: CASRVVGGPNYGYTF. In DNA form, the CDR3 reads TGCGCCAGCAGGGTGGTTGGGGGGCCTAACTATGGCTACACCTTC. The chain uses TRBV5-1 and TRBJ1-2; perhaps TRBD1 as D (6 bases). The CDR3 is made up of 15 amino acids. CDR1 SGHRS and CDR2 YFSETQ come from the germline V gene. V shed 5 bases and J shed 0 bases, with 14 bases lying between them.

This rearrangement joins TRBV20-1 to TRBJ2-5; no reliable D call. Per germline, CDR1 DFQATT and CDR2 SNEGSKA (reference sequence). CDR3 length: 11 residues. Trimming removed 2 bases at V and 2 bases at J, with 3 bases between. The CDR3 reads CSARKQETQYF. In DNA, the CDR3 is TGCAGTGCTAGAAAGCAAGAGACCCAGTACTTC.

The chain has TRBV24-1 and TRBJ1-1; 7 bases match TRBD1. V trimming: 6 bases; J trimming: 4 bases; junction bases outside the gene matches: 7. Germline V gives CDR1 KGHDR, CDR2 SFDVKD. The CDR3 consists of 14 residues. The CDR3 DNA follows: TGTGCCACCAGTCCAAGACAGGGCGGCACTGAAGCTTTCTTT. Protein: CATSPRQGGTEAFF.

The sample holds a few counts of this clone. The J gene is TRBJ1-1, the V gene TRBV2, with 10 nucleotides matching TRBD1. Germline values: CDR1 SNHLY, CDR2 FYNNEI. J lost 1 base, V lost 6 bases, and 5 bases had no gene match. This CDR3 region has 15 residues. This CDR3 is CASRARDRGNTEAFF. In nucleotides, the CDR3 is TGTGCCAGCAGGGCCCGGGACAGGGGGAACACTGAAGCTTTCTTT.

The V gene is TRBV14, the J gene TRBJ2-5; D is possibly TRBD2 (6 bases). The CDR3 spans 14 residues. V was shortened by 0 bases and J by 4 bases, with 9 bases between the two germline ends. Germline V gene sequence: CDR1 SGHDN, CDR2 FVKESK. CDR3: CASSQEGGGETQYF. The CDR3 region has the DNA TGTGCCAGCAGCCAAGAGGGAGGAGGAGAGACCCAGTACTTC. Full variable domain (outside the CDR3, taken from reference TRBV14 and TRBJ2-5): EAGVTQFPSHSVIEKGQTVTLRCDPISGHDNLYWYRRVMGKEIKFLLHFVKESKQDESGMPNNRFLAERTGGTYSTLKVQPAELEDSGVYFCASSQEGGGETQYFGPGTRLLVL.